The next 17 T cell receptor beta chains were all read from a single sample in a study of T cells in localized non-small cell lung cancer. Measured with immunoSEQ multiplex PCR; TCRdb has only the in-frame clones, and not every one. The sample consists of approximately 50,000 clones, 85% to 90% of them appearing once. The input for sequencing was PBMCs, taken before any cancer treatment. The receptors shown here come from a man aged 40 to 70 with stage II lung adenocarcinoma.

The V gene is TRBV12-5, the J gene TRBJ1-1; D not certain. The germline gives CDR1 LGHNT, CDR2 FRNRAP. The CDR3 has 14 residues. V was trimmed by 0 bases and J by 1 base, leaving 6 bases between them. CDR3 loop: CASGLVHRNTEAFF. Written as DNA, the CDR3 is TGTGCTAGTGGTTTGGTGCACAGGAACACTGAAGCTTTCTTT. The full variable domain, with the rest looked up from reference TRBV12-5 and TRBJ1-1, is DARVTQTPRHKVTEMGQEVTMRCQPILGHNTVFWYRQTMMQGLELLAYFRNRAPLDDSGMPKDRFSAEMPDATLATLKIQPSEPRDSAVYFCASGLVHRNTEAFFGQGTRLTVV.

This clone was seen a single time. Written as DNA, the CDR3 is TGCGCCAGCAGCCAAGGGGGGGGGCACAGGTCCCTCTCTGGAAACACCATATATTTT. Protein product: CASSQGGGHRSLSGNTIYF. The chain uses TRBV4-1 and TRBJ1-3; D possibly corresponds to TRBD1 (6 bases). The CDR3 is 19 amino acids. Germline V gene sequence: CDR1 MGHRA, CDR2 YSYEKL. The ends were cut back, 1 base at V and 0 bases at J, with 19 bases in the middle.

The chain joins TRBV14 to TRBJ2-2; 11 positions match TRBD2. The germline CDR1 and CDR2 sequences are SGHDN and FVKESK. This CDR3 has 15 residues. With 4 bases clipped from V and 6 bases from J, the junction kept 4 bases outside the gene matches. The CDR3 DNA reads TGTGCCAGCAGCCGAACGGGACTAGCGGCCGGGGAGCTGTTTTTT. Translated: CASSRTGLAAGELFF. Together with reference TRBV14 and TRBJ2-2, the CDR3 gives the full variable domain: EAGVTQFPSHSVIEKGQTVTLRCDPISGHDNLYWYRRVMGKEIKFLLHFVKESKQDESGMPNNRFLAERTGGTYSTLKVQPAELEDSGVYFCASSRTGLAAGELFFGEGSRLTVL.

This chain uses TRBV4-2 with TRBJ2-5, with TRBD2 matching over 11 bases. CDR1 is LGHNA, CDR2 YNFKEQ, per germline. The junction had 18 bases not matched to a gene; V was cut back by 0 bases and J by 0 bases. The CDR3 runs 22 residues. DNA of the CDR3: TGTGCCAGCAGCCAAGATACTAGGGAGATAGCGGGGGGGCCCTTGTACCAAGAGACCCAGTACTTC. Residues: CASSQDTREIAGGPLYQETQYF.

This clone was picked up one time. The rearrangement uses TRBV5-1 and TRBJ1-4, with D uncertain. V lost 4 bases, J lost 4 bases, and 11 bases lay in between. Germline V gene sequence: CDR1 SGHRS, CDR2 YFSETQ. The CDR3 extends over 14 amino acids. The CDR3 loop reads CASSPGPINEKLFF. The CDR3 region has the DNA TGCGCCAGCAGCCCCGGTCCGATTAATGAAAAACTGTTTTTT.

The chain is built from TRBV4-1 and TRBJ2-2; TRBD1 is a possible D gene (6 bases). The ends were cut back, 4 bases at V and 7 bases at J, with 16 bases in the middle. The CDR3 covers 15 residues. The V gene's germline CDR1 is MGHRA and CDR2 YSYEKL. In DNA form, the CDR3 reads TGCGCCAGCAGCCCCGGACAGATTAGGAACGGGGAGCTGTTTTTT. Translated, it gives CASSPGQIRNGELFF.

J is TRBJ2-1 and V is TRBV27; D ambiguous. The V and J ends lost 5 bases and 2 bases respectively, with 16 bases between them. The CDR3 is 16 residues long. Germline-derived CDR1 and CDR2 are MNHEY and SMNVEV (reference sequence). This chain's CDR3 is CASSPPLAFPYNEQFF. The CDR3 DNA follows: TGTGCCAGCAGTCCCCCTTTAGCTTTTCCCTACAATGAGCAGTTCTTC.

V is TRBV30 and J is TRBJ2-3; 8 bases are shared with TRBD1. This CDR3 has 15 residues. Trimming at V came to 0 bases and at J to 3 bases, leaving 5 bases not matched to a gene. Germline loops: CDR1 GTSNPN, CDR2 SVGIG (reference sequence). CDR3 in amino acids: CAWSVQGVSTDTQYF. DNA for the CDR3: TGTGCCTGGAGTGTACAGGGGGTTAGTACAGATACGCAGTATTTT.

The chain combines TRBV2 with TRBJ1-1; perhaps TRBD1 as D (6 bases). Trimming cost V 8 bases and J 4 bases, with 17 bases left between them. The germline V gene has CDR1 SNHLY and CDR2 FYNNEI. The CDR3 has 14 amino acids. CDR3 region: CASVGWQGSTEAFF. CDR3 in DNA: TGTGCCAGCGTGGGCTGGCAGGGGAGCACTGAAGCTTTCTTT.

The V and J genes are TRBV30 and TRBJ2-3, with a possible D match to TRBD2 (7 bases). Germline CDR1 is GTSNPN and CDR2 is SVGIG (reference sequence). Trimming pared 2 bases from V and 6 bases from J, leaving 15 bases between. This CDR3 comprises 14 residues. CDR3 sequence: CAWSIGGRGDTQYF. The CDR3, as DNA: TGTGCCTGGAGTATCGGGGGGCGGGGCGATACGCAGTATTTT.

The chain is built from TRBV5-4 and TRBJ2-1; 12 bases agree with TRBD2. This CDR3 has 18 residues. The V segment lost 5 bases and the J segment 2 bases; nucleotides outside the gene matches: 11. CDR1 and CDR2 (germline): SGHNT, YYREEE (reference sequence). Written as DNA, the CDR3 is TGTGCCAGCAGGTCGACTAGCGGGGGTTCCAATACCTACAATGAGCAGTTCTTC. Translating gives CASRSTSGGSNTYNEQFF.

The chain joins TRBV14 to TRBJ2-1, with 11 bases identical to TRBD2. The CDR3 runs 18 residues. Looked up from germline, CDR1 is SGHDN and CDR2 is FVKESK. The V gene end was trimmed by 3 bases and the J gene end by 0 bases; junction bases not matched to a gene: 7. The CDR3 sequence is CASSQGTGTSGSYNEQFF. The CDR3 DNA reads TGTGCCAGCAGCCAGGGCACCGGGACTAGCGGCTCCTACAATGAGCAGTTCTTC.

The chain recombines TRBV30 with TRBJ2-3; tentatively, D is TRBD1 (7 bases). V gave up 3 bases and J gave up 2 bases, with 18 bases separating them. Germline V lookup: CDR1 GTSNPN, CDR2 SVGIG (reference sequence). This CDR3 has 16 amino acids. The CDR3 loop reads CAWSRGTVQYTDTQYF. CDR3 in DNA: TGTGCCTGGAGCCGGGGGACAGTTCAATACACAGATACGCAGTATTTT.

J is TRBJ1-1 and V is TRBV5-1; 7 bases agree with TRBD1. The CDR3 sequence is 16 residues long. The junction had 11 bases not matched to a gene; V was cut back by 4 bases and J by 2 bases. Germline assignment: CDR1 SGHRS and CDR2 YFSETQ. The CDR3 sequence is CASSPLQGTKNTEAFF. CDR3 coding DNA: TGCGCCAGCAGCCCTCTACAGGGGACCAAAAACACTGAAGCTTTCTTT.

DNA for the CDR3: TGTGCCAGCAGCTTGGGATCAGGTTCAACTGAAGCTTTCTTT. Translation: CASSLGSGSTEAFF. The chain uses TRBV13 and TRBJ1-1; D gene uncertain. The CDR3 has 14 residues. CDR1 and CDR2 from the germline V gene are PRHDT and FYEKMQ (reference sequence). Trimming removed 3 bases at V and 5 bases at J, with 13 bases between.

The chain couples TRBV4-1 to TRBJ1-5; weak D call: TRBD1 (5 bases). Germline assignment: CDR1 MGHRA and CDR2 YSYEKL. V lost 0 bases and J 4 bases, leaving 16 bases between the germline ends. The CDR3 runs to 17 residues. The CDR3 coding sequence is TGCGCCAGCAGCCAAGAAGGGGCCGTTACTACTAATCAGCCCCAGCATTTT. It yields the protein CASSQEGAVTTNQPQHF.

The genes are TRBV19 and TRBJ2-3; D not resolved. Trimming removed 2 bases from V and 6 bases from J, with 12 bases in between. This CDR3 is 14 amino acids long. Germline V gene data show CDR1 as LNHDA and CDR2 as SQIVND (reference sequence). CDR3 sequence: CASSISRVADTQYF. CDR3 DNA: TGTGCCAGTAGTATAAGTAGGGTGGCGGATACGCAGTATTTT.